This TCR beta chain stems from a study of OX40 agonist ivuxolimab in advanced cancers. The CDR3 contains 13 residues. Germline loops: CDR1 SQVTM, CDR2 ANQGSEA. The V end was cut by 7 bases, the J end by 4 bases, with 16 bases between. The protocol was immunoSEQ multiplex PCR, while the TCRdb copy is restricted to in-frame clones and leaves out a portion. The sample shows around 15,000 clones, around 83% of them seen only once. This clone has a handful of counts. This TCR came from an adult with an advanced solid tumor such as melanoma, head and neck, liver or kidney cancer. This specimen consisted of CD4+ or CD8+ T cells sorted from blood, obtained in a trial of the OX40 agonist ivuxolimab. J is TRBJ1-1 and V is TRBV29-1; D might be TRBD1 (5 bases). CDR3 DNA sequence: TGCAGCGGTGTAGGGGAACTCGGCACTGAAGCTTTCTTT. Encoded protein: CSGVGELGTEAFF.